The present T cell receptor beta chain was sequenced within a study of blood T cell repertoires in COVID-19. Participants spanned ages about 18 to 90 years and resided in 20 to 30 US areas. Recovered status applied to Cohort 3 donors who had two consecutive negative PCRs. It also applied to those with clearance or with symptom resolution. CDR3 length: 15 residues. V gave up 11 bases and J gave up 3 bases, with 23 bases separating them. Germline CDR1 LNHDA, CDR2 SQIVND (reference sequence). Generated by immunoSEQ multiplex PCR, the TCRdb table keeps only in-frame clones and is missing some. The sample records fewer than 300,000 clones, 75% to 95% being singletons.

This clonotype originated in a woman aged 25 to 45 who had recovered from COVID-19. The sample taken for sequencing was PBMCs or T cells enriched from blood (not recorded which). The chain has TRBV19 and TRBJ2-7; tentatively, D is TRBD1 (5 bases). CDR3 in amino acids: CAPHPKDMWGYEQYF. The DNA for the CDR3 is TGTGCCCCCCATCCTAAGGACATGTGGGGCTACGAGCAGTACTTC. The entire variable domain, with the rest obtained from reference TRBV19 and TRBJ2-7, is as follows: DGGITQSPKYLFRKEGQNVTLSCEQNLNHDAMYWYRQDPGQGLRLIYYSQIVNDFQKGDIAEGYSVSREKKESFPLTVTSAQKNPTAFYLCAPHPKDMWGYEQYFGPGTRLTVT.